The 24 T cell receptor beta chains presented below share a single source sample, sequenced in a study of blood T cells in healthy people across ages. For the second PCR, which ran for roughly 7 to 11 cycles, a sample-barcoded 5' primer and a J-beta primer mix were used. One entry per CDR3 protein results from TCRdb running MiXCR on the 5' RACE reads. The table shows approximately 780,000 distinct CDR3 sequences, with roughly 25% occurring only once. The same data also went into a second study, on T cells of mothers and their children.

Sequencing input: blood. All receptors derive from a boy aged 5 to 17 in good health.

This clonotype was seen a few times. V and J are TRBV5-6 and TRBJ1-2; D remains ambiguous. This CDR3 contains 13 residues. Germline lookup yields CDR1 SGHDT and CDR2 YYEEEE. The ends were cut back, 4 bases at V and 8 bases at J, with 15 bases in the middle. The CDR3 nucleotides are TGTGCCAGCAGCGTAGAAAGTGTGTTGGGCTACACCTTC. This codes for CASSVESVLGYTF.

This clonotype occurred many times. The chain uses TRBV6-6 and TRBJ2-1; D assignment may be TRBD1 or TRBD2 (7 bases each). Germline CDR1 is MNHNY and CDR2 is SVGAGI (reference sequence). The CDR3 is made up of 15 amino acids. The V and J ends lost 2 bases and 8 bases respectively, with 16 bases between them. This CDR3 reads CASSYPGRGRDEQFF. In DNA form, the CDR3 reads TGTGCCAGCAGTTACCCCGGCAGGGGGAGGGATGAGCAGTTCTTC.

This clonotype has just a few counts. The chain uses TRBV29-1 and TRBJ2-5, with a possible D match to TRBD2 (6 bases). Germline-derived CDR1 and CDR2 are SQVTM and ANQGSEA. Trimming took off 6 bases at V and 5 bases at J, with 10 bases between the two ends. This CDR3 comprises 11 residues. This chain's CDR3 is CSVRDFETQYF. The CDR3 DNA is TGCAGCGTGCGGGACTTCGAGACCCAGTACTTC.

This clonotype was observed a few times. In nucleotides, the CDR3 is TGTGCCAGCAGTATAACTTGGGGAGAGACCCAGTACTTC. It encodes CASSITWGETQYF. The J gene is TRBJ2-5, the V gene TRBV12-3 or TRBV12-4; D remains unclear. CDR3 length: 13 residues. V was cut by 5 bases and J by 4 bases, with 11 bases left in between.

This clonotype was observed a few times. The chain uses TRBV6-5 and TRBJ2-7; a possible D gene is TRBD1 (5 bases). The CDR3 extends over 15 amino acids. The germline V gene has CDR1 MNHEY and CDR2 SVGAGI. The ends were cut back, 7 bases at V and 2 bases at J, with 18 bases in the middle. The CDR3 nucleotides read TGTGCCAGCACCCCTGATTGGGGCTCCCCCTACGAGCAGTACTTC. This encodes CASTPDWGSPYEQYF.

This clonotype was counted a few times. The chain recombines TRBV10-3 with TRBJ2-1; 8 bases are a match to TRBD1. This CDR3 region has 13 residues. Germline CDR1 reads ENHRY; CDR2 reads SYGVKD. The V gene end was trimmed by 9 bases and the J gene end by 4 bases; junction bases not matched to a gene: 5. This chain's CDR3 is CAIYDRGYNEQFF. The CDR3 nucleotides are TGTGCCATTTACGACAGGGGATACAATGAGCAGTTCTTC.

In this sample, this clonotype turned up a few times. The chain has TRBV29-1 and TRBJ2-1; 7 nucleotides agree with TRBD2. Germline V gene lookup returns CDR1 SQVTM and CDR2 ANQGSEA. Losses at the gene ends were 7 bases for V and 5 bases for J; bases not matched to a gene: 8. The CDR3 extends over 13 amino acids. CDR3 bases: TGCAGCGCCATATCGGGGGGTAACAATGAGCAGTTCTTC. Translation gives CSAISGGNNEQFF.

Only a few counts were recorded for this clonotype. This sequence joins TRBV4-1 and TRBJ1-3, with D maybe TRBD1 (5 bases). Germline V CDR1 and CDR2: MGHRA, YSYEKL. Trimming cost V 4 bases and J 3 bases, with 13 bases left between them. This CDR3 contains 15 residues. The CDR3 DNA sequence: TGCGCCAGCAGCCGGGGGACCGATCTTGGAAACACCATATATTTT. Its translation: CASSRGTDLGNTIYF.

The chain joins TRBV5-6 to TRBJ1-5, with 8 positions matching TRBD1. Trimming took 0 bases from V and 11 from J; bases not matched to a gene: 10. In germline, CDR1 is SGHDT, CDR2 YYEEEE. The length of the CDR3 is 15 residues. CDR3 in amino acids: CASSLGGTGQRAQHF. The CDR3 DNA is TGTGCCAGCAGCTTGGGGGGGACAGGCCAACGGGCCCAGCATTTT.

This clonotype was observed a handful of times. This sequence joins TRBV9 and TRBJ1-5; the D gene is possibly TRBD1 (5 bases). This CDR3 has 14 residues. The germline V gene has CDR1 SGDLS and CDR2 YYNGEE. V lost 2 bases to trimming and J lost 3 bases, with 9 bases between them. The CDR3 DNA reads as TGTGCCAGCAGCGTGGGGGGTCTCAATCAGCCCCAGCATTTT. It codes for CASSVGGLNQPQHF.

There are a few counts of this clonotype. The chain has TRBV6-5 and TRBJ1-1, with 8 bases fitting TRBD1. Germline CDR1 is MNHEY and CDR2 is SVGAGI. This CDR3 contains 16 residues. Trimming at V came to 6 bases and at J to 5 bases, leaving 14 bases not matched to a gene. CDR3 sequence reads: CASRLDGQGGSTEAFF. DNA for the CDR3: TGTGCCAGCAGACTCGACGGACAGGGAGGGAGTACTGAAGCTTTCTTT.

The chain joins TRBV7-2 to TRBJ2-5, with 10 bases aligning to TRBD2. J was trimmed by 4 bases and V by 5 bases; bases with no gene match: 10. CDR3 length: 16 amino acids. From germline, CDR1 is SGHTA and CDR2 FQGNSA. In nucleotides, the CDR3 is TGTGCCAGCAGCCCACCTGAGGAGCGGGGGGGAGAGACCCAGTACTTC. Protein: CASSPPEERGGETQYF.

The chain uses TRBV12-3 or TRBV12-4 and TRBJ1-4, with 12 bases that match TRBD1. V trimming: 3 bases; J trimming: 8 bases; junction bases outside the gene matches: 7. The CDR3 extends over 16 amino acids. The CDR3 here is CASSFRDRGQGEKLFF. CDR3 DNA sequence: TGTGCCAGCAGTTTCCGGGACAGGGGGCAGGGAGAAAAACTGTTTTTT.

Note on this clonotype: Possible read error: a much larger clone is one base away. This chain joins TRBV3-1 and TRBJ2-1; no definite D call. The DNA end lines up better with TRBJ2-5; the J call may be wrong. CDR1 and CDR2 from the germline V gene are LGHDT and YNNKEL (reference sequence). The CDR3 consists of 13 residues. CDR3 amino acids: CASSQNSQETQYF. The CDR3 DNA is TGTGCCAGCAGCCAAAACAGCCAAGAGACCCAGTACTTC.

In this sample, this clonotype turned up a few times. The chain is built from TRBV28 and TRBJ2-5; TRBD1 might be the D (6 bases). Judging by the DNA end, TRBJ2-7 fits better; the J call may be wrong. CDR1 is MDHEN and CDR2 is SYDVKM in the germline V gene. This CDR3 has 13 residues. The CDR3 here is CAGSDSLSYEQYF. For the CDR3, the DNA is TGTGCCGGGTCGGACAGCCTCTCCTACGAGCAGTACTTC.

This clonotype was recorded once. Written as DNA, the CDR3 is TGTGCCAGCAGGCCCGCAGGGGCGGGGTGGGACACCGGGGAGCTGTTTTTT. Protein sequence: CASRPAGAGWDTGELFF. The rearrangement uses TRBV9 and TRBJ2-2, with D perhaps being TRBD1 or TRBD2 (6 bases each). This CDR3 has 17 residues. Germline V gene sequence: CDR1 SGDLS, CDR2 YYNGEE. The V gene lost 5 bases and the J gene lost 3 bases, with 20 bases spanning the gap.

In this sample, this clonotype turned up a few times. The chain combines TRBV5-1 with TRBJ1-1, with a tentative D call TRBD1 (6 bases). V was shortened by 0 bases and J by 1 base, with 10 bases between the two germline ends. The CDR3 extends over 15 amino acids. The germline gives CDR1 SGHRS, CDR2 YFSETQ. Written as DNA, the CDR3 is TGCGCCAGCAGCTTGGGGGGGGCAGGGAACACTGAAGCTTTCTTT. This codes for CASSLGGAGNTEAFF.

V is TRBV9 and J is TRBJ2-1; 11 bases match TRBD1. CDR3 length: 15 residues. Germline CDR1 and CDR2: SGDLS and YYNGEE. The J segment lost 5 bases and the V segment lost 4 bases, leaving 5 bases of the junction unmatched. The CDR3 region has the DNA TGTGCCAGCAGCTTCGGGACAGGGGGGGACAATGAGCAGTTCTTC. Translating it yields CASSFGTGGDNEQFF. Supplemented by reference TRBV9 and TRBJ2-1, the full variable domain reads DSGVTQTPKHLITATGQRVTLRCSPRSGDLSVYWYQQSLDQGLQFLIQYYNGEERAKGNILERFSAQQFPDLHSELNLSSLELGDSALYFCASSFGTGGDNEQFFGPGTRLTVL.

This clonotype was seen a few times. The rearrangement joins TRBV20-1 to TRBJ2-4; possibly TRBD2 for D (6 bases). The V gene lost 3 bases and the J gene lost 1 base, with 10 bases spanning the gap. The germline V gene has CDR1 DFQATT and CDR2 SNEGSKA (reference sequence). The CDR3 is made up of 14 amino acids. Here the CDR3 reads CSASEGTAKNIQYF. The CDR3 DNA reads TGCAGTGCTAGTGAGGGGACTGCCAAAAACATTCAGTACTTC.

This clonotype appeared a few times. The V gene is TRBV29-1, the J gene TRBJ1-2; the D is unclear. V shed 8 bases and J shed 8 bases, with 15 bases lying between them. Germline assignment: CDR1 SQVTM and CDR2 ANQGSEA. The CDR3 runs 11 residues. This chain's CDR3 is CSFAEGGGYTF. CDR3 DNA sequence: TGCAGCTTTGCCGAGGGTGGGGGCTACACCTTC.

The rearrangement uses TRBV29-1 and TRBJ2-3, with D perhaps TRBD1 (6 bases). Germline V lookup: CDR1 SQVTM, CDR2 ANQGSEA. The V end lost 6 bases, the J end lost 5 bases, and 9 bases lay between the germline ends. CDR3 length: 11 amino acids. CDR3 protein: CSVARGDTQYF. CDR3 bases: TGCAGCGTGGCCAGGGGAGATACGCAGTATTTT.

The chain carries TRBV28 and TRBJ2-7; D unresolved. The germline V gene has CDR1 MDHEN and CDR2 SYDVKM. V gave up 3 bases and J gave up 6 bases, with 6 bases separating them. The CDR3 runs 11 residues. DNA for the CDR3: TGTGCCAGCAGTTTGCGGAGCGAGCAGTACTTC. Protein product: CASSLRSEQYF.

This clonotype was counted a few times. The rearrangement links TRBV20-1 to TRBJ2-7, with 7 bases aligning to TRBD2. Unmatched junction bases numbered 1, after V lost 4 bases and J lost 1 base. The CDR3 spans 12 residues. Germline V lookup: CDR1 DFQATT, CDR2 SNEGSKA (reference sequence). CDR3 residues: CSATGGSYEQYF. The CDR3 DNA follows: TGCAGTGCTACGGGGGGTTCCTACGAGCAGTACTTC.

This chain uses TRBV9 with TRBJ2-1; tentatively, D is TRBD2 (6 bases). CDR3 size: 15 residues. Germline CDR1 SGDLS, CDR2 YYNGEE. V was clipped by 3 bases and J by 2 bases, with 12 bases between them. CDR3 residues: CASSAGASAYNEQFF. The CDR3 DNA is TGTGCCAGCAGCGCGGGCGCTAGCGCCTACAATGAGCAGTTCTTC.